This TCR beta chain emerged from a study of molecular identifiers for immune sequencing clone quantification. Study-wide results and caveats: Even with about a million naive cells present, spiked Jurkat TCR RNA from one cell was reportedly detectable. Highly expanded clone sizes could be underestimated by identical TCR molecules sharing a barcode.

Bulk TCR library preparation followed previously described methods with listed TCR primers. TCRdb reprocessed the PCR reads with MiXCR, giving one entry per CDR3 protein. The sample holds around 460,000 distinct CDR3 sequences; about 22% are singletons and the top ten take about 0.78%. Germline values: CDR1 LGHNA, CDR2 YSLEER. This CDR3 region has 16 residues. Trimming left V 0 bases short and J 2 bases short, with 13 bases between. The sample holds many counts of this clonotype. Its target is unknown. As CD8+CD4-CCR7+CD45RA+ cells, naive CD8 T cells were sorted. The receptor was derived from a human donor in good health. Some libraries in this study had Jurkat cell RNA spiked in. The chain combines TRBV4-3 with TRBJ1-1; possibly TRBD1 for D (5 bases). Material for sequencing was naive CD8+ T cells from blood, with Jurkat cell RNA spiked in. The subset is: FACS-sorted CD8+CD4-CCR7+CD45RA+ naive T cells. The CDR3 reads CASSQDTGVVNTEAFF. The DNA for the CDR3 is TGCGCCAGCAGCCAAGATACGGGGGTCGTAAACACTGAAGCTTTCTTT.